What follows describes a single TCR beta chain. Trimming pared 11 bases from V and 4 bases from J, leaving 11 bases between. Germline CDR1 and CDR2: ENHRY and SYGVKD. CDR3 length equals 11 residues. This specimen belongs to a study of cytomegalovirus exposure and HLA in healthy donors. This PCR relied on a set of 60 Vbeta primers and 13 Jbeta primers. Assay used: immunoSEQ multiplex PCR; TCRdb lists only in-frame clones, some missing. This sample carries approximately 100,000 clones, over 70% of them seen once, and the ten largest clones take 4.5% to 5.5%. The chain has TRBV10-3 and TRBJ1-1; D is possibly TRBD1 (6 bases). Input material: PBMCs. The sequence derives from a woman aged 40 to 50 in good health and CMV-seronegative. This CDR3 is CASQGGTEAFF. The CDR3, as DNA: TGTGCCTCACAAGGGGGCACTGAAGCTTTCTTT.